This T cell receptor (beta chain) originates from a study of T cells expressing NK-cell markers. Across the study: In the group of eight sequenced donors, seven were HCMV-seropositive and one was seronegative.

Synthesis of TCR beta cDNA relied on 5'RACE template switching carrying UMIs. TCRdb re-called the 5' RACE reads, yielding one record per CDR3 amino acid sequence without DNA. The listing records 500,000 to 600,000 distinct CDR3 sequences. The CDR3 contains 16 residues. CDR1 is MDHEN, CDR2 SYDVKM, per germline. The clonotype originates from a man between 18 and 35 years old in good health. The rearrangement uses TRBV28 and TRBJ2-5; the D call of TRBD1 rests on TCRdb alone, since no DNA is present to check it. Input material: blood T cells: a sorted CD56 or NKG2C T cell subset, CD4+ or CD8+ T cells, or bulk PBMC T cells (not recorded which). Here the CDR3 reads CASSGEGQGARETQYF.